The 24 T cell receptor beta chains listed next were all sequenced from one sample in a study of T cell clonality in common variable immunodeficiency. Using immunoSEQ multiplex PCR, the repertoire was profiled, and TCRdb retains in-frame clones only, with some absent. This table holds about 60,000 clones with no singletons; the top ten claim about 1.5%. Sequenced material: peripheral blood mononuclear cells. The receptors here all came from a person between 18 and 75 years old in good health.

Many counts were recorded for this clone. The sequenced fragment ends 3 residues before the CDR3 boundary, so the rest is inferred from the germline J gene. This sequence joins TRBV7-3 and TRBJ2-7; D unclear. CDR1 is SGHTA and CDR2 is FQGTGA in the germline V gene. Trimming shortened V by 7 bases and J by 6 bases, and 10 bases separated the two germline ends. The CDR3 sequence is 11 residues long. This chain's CDR3 is CASTLSLEQYF. The sequenced part of the CDR3 DNA is TGTGCCAGCACCCTTAGTCTCGAG. Full variable domain (rest looked up from reference TRBV7-3 and TRBJ2-7): GAGVSQTPSNKVTEKGKYVELRCDPISGHTALYWYRQSLGQGPEFLIYFQGTGAADDSGLPNDRFFAVRPEGSVSTLKIQRTERGDSAVYLCASTLSLEQYFGPGTRLTVT.

This clone has ten or more counts. The CDR3 is cut off 3 residues early in the read; its end comes from the germline J gene. The V and J genes are TRBV5-1 and TRBJ2-1; D is uncertain. The CDR3 runs 14 residues. V lost 5 bases and J 0 bases, leaving 9 bases between the germline ends. Germline V gives CDR1 SGHRS, CDR2 YFSETQ. The DNA read from the CDR3 is TGCGCCAGCAGTAGCAGTAGCTCCTACAATGAG. Protein: CASSSSSSYNE. The complete CDR3 reads CASSSSSSYNEQFF.

This clone occurred many times. The sequenced CDR3 bases are TGTGCCAGTAGTGCGCATCCGCCGGGACAGGGAAAAGAGACC. It is translated as CASSAHPPGQGKET. The whole CDR3 sequence reads CASSAHPPGQGKETQYF. The V gene is TRBV19, the J gene TRBJ2-5, with 9 bases matching TRBD1. From the germline J gene comes the end of the CDR3, since the read stops 3 residues before it. Germline values: CDR1 LNHDA, CDR2 SQIVND (reference sequence). This CDR3 has 17 residues. J lost 3 bases, V lost 5 bases, and 13 bases had no gene match. Filled out from reference TRBV19 and TRBJ2-5, the complete variable domain reads DGGITQSPKYLFRKEGQNVTLSCEQNLNHDAMYWYRQDPGQGLRLIYYSQIVNDFQKGDIAEGYSVSREKKESFPLTVTSAQKNPTAFYLCASSAHPPGQGKETQYFGPGTRLLVL.

This clone turned up a few times. The read terminates 3 residues before the CDR3 end, so the remaining end is supplied by the germline J gene. V usage is TRBV7-9 and J usage is TRBJ1-1; 10 bases are a match to TRBD1. Germline V gene data show CDR1 as SEHNR and CDR2 as FQNEAQ (reference sequence). Trimming at V came to 5 bases and at J to 3 bases, leaving 6 bases not matched to a gene. The CDR3 is made up of 15 amino acids. CDR3 DNA, as far as it was read: TGTGCCAGCAGCACCTCGGGACAGGGGCACACTGAA. Encoded protein: CASSTSGQGHTE. The whole CDR3 protein is CASSTSGQGHTEAFF.

Many counts were recorded for this clone. The CDR3 end lies 3 residues beyond the end of the read and is filled in from the germline J gene. The chain couples TRBV29-1 to TRBJ2-5; 8 nucleotides line up with TRBD2. The V gene end was trimmed by 6 bases and the J gene end by 2 bases; junction bases not matched to a gene: 5. CDR3 length: 13 residues. Germline CDR1 reads SQVTM; CDR2 reads ANQGSEA. CDR3 protein: CSVAGTRQETQYF. Incomplete CDR3 DNA: TGCAGCGTGGCCGGGACTAGGCAAGAGACC.

This clone is termed medium-sized (0.01 to 0.1%). The read finishes 3 residues shy of the CDR3 end, and the germline J gene is used to complete it. The chain links TRBV6-2 or TRBV6-3 to TRBJ2-3; D is possibly TRBD1 (6 bases). V was shortened by 6 bases and J by 3 bases, with 16 bases between the two germline ends. In germline, CDR1 is MNHEY, CDR2 SVGEGT. The length of the CDR3 is 15 residues. CDR3 bases read: TGTGCCAGCAGACAGGCAGGGGTGGAGACAGATACG. It codes for CASRQAGVETDT. The full CDR3 reads CASRQAGVETDTQYF.

This clone was detected many times. The junction departs from germline at one end; a sequencing error may be responsible. The CDR3 is cut off 3 residues early in the read; its end comes from the germline J gene. The rearrangement uses TRBV4-2 and TRBJ2-3, with D perhaps given as TRBD1 or TRBD2 (5 bases each). CDR1 LGHNA and CDR2 YNFKEQ come from the germline V gene. This CDR3 region has 13 residues. The covered CDR3 bases are TGCGCCAGCAGCCAGGGTATTGAGGGGACG. Protein product: CASSQGIEGT. The full-length CDR3 reads as CASSQGIEGTQYF.

Many counts were recorded for this clone. The CDR3 end is not reached by the read, which stops 3 residues before it; the germline J gene fills it in. The rearrangement uses TRBV28 and TRBJ2-7; 11 nucleotides agree with TRBD1. Germline values: CDR1 MDHEN, CDR2 SYDVKM. The CDR3 sequence is 14 residues long. The ends lost 3 bases at V and 5 bases at J; junction bases unmatched: 3. The DNA read from the CDR3 is TGTGCCAGCAGTTTGGGACAGGGGGTTGACGAG. Translation: CASSLGQGVDE. The whole CDR3 protein reads CASSLGQGVDEQYF.

This clone was recorded at least ten times. Sequencing ends 3 residues short of the CDR3 end; the germline J gene provides the rest. The chain carries TRBV6-4 and TRBJ1-6, with a tentative D call TRBD1 (5 bases). Germline assignment: CDR1 MRHNA and CDR2 SNTAGT. V dropped 3 bases and J dropped 10 bases, with 10 bases sitting between them. This CDR3 contains 13 residues. The chain's CDR3 is CASSETVDSPLHF. CDR3 DNA (partial): TGTGCCAGCAGTGAGACAGTGGACTCACCC.

In this sample, this clone turned up many times. The observed sequence ends 3 residues before the CDR3 terminus, with the missing tail filled in from the germline J gene. The chain has TRBV20-1 and TRBJ2-4; the match to TRBD2 covers 15 bases. Trimming cost V 4 bases and J 6 bases; bases outside gene matches: 13. The CDR3 loop spans 18 amino acids. Germline loops: CDR1 DFQATT, CDR2 SNEGSKA (reference sequence). The DNA read from the CDR3 is TGCAGTGCTAAAGGGACTAGCGGGAGGAAAAACCAGGGAAACATT. It encodes CSAKGTSGRKNQGNI. The CDR3 reads in full as CSAKGTSGRKNQGNIQYF.

This clone was seen at least ten times. The read stops 3 residues short of the end of the CDR3; the missing end is completed from the germline J gene. The chain carries TRBV7-9 and TRBJ2-2, with D maybe TRBD2 (5 bases). Germline V gives CDR1 SEHNR, CDR2 FQNEAQ (reference sequence). This CDR3 has 14 amino acids. The V end was cut by 8 bases, the J end by 1 base, with 11 bases between. CDR3 protein: CASHERKNTGELFF. The sequenced part of the CDR3 DNA is TGTGCCAGCCACGAGCGGAAGAACACCGGGGAG.

This clone was counted at least ten times. An end of the junction differs from the germline gene, which may be a read error. The read terminates 3 residues ahead of where the CDR3 ends, so the germline J gene completes it. This chain joins TRBV4-2 and TRBJ2-3, with 12 positions matching TRBD2. The germline V gene encodes CDR1 LGHNA and CDR2 YNFKEQ. The CDR3 covers 16 residues. CDR3 DNA, as far as it was read: TGCGCCAGCAGCCAACAGACTAGCGGGAGTTCAGATACG. Translated, it gives CASSQQTSGSSDT. The CDR3 in full is CASSQQTSGSSDTQYF.

Many counts were recorded for this clone. CDR3 sequence reads: CASSRDRDQPQHF. Incomplete CDR3 DNA: TGTGCCAGCTCGCGGGACAGGGATCAGCCC. The gene calls are TRBV18 and TRBJ1-5, with TRBD1 matching over 9 bases. From the germline J gene comes the end of the CDR3, since the read stops 3 residues before it. Germline V gene data show CDR1 as KGHSH and CDR2 as LQKENI. This CDR3 contains 13 residues. J was trimmed by 5 bases and V by 6 bases; bases with no gene match: 2.

The sample holds many counts of this clone. Read sequence stops 3 residues before the CDR3 end, and the germline J gene provides the missing end. The chain is built from TRBV29-1 and TRBJ2-5; TRBD2 matches at 7 bases. Trimming cost V 5 bases and J 5 bases; bases outside gene matches: 8. Germline V gene lookup returns CDR1 SQVTM and CDR2 ANQGSEA. This CDR3 is built from 13 residues. The DNA read from the CDR3 is TGCAGCGTTCTGGTCCAGCGGGACGAGACC. It encodes CSVLVQRDET. From start to end, the CDR3 is CSVLVQRDETQYF. Together with reference TRBV29-1 and TRBJ2-5, the CDR3 gives the full variable domain: SAVISQKPSRDICQRGTSLTIQCQVDSQVTMMFWYRQQPGQSLTLIATANQGSEATYESGFVIDKFPISRPNLTFSTLTVSNMSPEDSSIYLCSVLVQRDETQYFGPGTRLLVL.

This clone occurred many times. The CDR3 extends 3 residues past the end of the read, so its final part is completed from the germline J gene. Other nucleotide sequences in the sample specify the same CDR3. The chain links TRBV5-1 to TRBJ2-3; the match to TRBD1 covers 9 bases. The CDR3 length is 15 residues. Looked up from germline, CDR1 is SGHRS and CDR2 is YFSETQ. V dropped 4 bases and J dropped 1; count of bases not matched to a gene: 4. The sequenced part of the CDR3 DNA is TGCGCCAGCAGCCTGGGACAGGGCGGCACAGATACG. Protein sequence: CASSLGQGGTDT. The full CDR3 is CASSLGQGGTDTQYF.

A few counts support this clone. The read gets to within 3 residues of the CDR3 end, and the germline J gene fills in the rest. The chain employs TRBV19 and TRBJ1-5; D might be TRBD1 (6 bases). Germline-derived CDR1 and CDR2 are LNHDA and SQIVND (reference sequence). Trimming left V 5 bases short and J 6 bases short, with 20 bases between. The CDR3 consists of 16 residues. CDR3 bases read: TGTGCCAGTAGTTCGGCCCGGGCCTCCAGGGGTCAGCCC. It is translated as CASSSARASRGQP. The entire CDR3 protein is CASSSARASRGQPQHF.

This clone was detected many times. The read gets to within 3 residues of the CDR3 end, and the germline J gene fills in the rest. The chain has TRBV7-9 and TRBJ1-4; 8 bases match TRBD1. Germline V lookup: CDR1 SEHNR, CDR2 FQNEAQ (reference sequence). V shed 4 bases and J 8 bases; nucleotides not matched to a gene: 9. The CDR3 totals 15 residues. The CDR3 DNA, read in part, is TGTGCCAGCAGCTCGACGGACAGGGCGAAAGAAAAA. It yields the protein CASSSTDRAKEK. The full-length CDR3 reads as CASSSTDRAKEKLFF.

At least ten counts were recorded for this clone. The read falls 3 residues short of the CDR3 end, and the missing part is taken from the germline J gene. The chain uses TRBV11-1 and TRBJ1-1, with a tentative D call TRBD1 (6 bases). Trimming cost V 2 bases and J 1 base, with 11 bases left between them. CDR1 and CDR2 from the germline V gene are SGHAT and FQDESV (reference sequence). The CDR3 is 15 residues long. The CDR3 sequence: CASSLSRGGNTEAFF. Incomplete CDR3 DNA: TGTGCCAGCAGCTTAAGCAGGGGCGGGAACACTGAA.

This clone was seen many times. The CDR3 goes on 3 residues after the read ends, and that part is filled in from the germline J gene. The chain couples TRBV18 to TRBJ2-1; a possible D gene is TRBD1 (5 bases). V shed 3 bases and J shed 7 bases, with 13 bases lying between them. The CDR3 spans 14 residues. Per the germline V gene, CDR1 is KGHSH and CDR2 is LQKENI. Here the CDR3 reads CASSPPPGLNEQFF. The sequenced CDR3 bases are TGTGCCAGCTCACCCCCCCCAGGGCTAAATGAG.

There are many counts of this clone. The CDR3 is cut off 3 residues early in the read; its end comes from the germline J gene. The chain has TRBV7-9 and TRBJ2-7, with D perhaps matching TRBD2 (7 bases). Germline lookup yields CDR1 SEHNR and CDR2 FQNEAQ (reference sequence). Trimming shortened V by 8 bases and J by 6 bases, and 17 bases separated the two germline ends. The CDR3 has 13 amino acids. Incomplete CDR3 DNA: TGTGCCAGCGGGGGGGCCGTCGGAGCCGAG. Residues: CASGGAVGAE. The full CDR3 protein reads CASGGAVGAEQYF.

The sample holds many counts of this clone. The read falls 3 residues short of the CDR3 end, and the missing part is taken from the germline J gene. V and J are TRBV7-8 and TRBJ2-1; 8 bases match TRBD1. The length of the CDR3 is 16 residues. V lost 5 bases, J lost 2 bases, and 8 bases stayed unmatched. Germline CDR1 and CDR2: SGHVS and FQNEAQ. The CDR3 bases that were read are TGTGCCAGCAGCCCAGGGGGCGAGGGACCCTACAATGAG. The encoded protein is CASSPGGEGPYNE. The CDR3 in its entirety is CASSPGGEGPYNEQFF.

This clone has a count of ten or more. The read terminates 3 residues before the CDR3 end, so the remaining end is supplied by the germline J gene. The chain employs TRBV5-1 and TRBJ1-1; D not certain. From germline, CDR1 is SGHRS and CDR2 YFSETQ. The length of the CDR3 is 14 residues. V dropped 1 base and J dropped 2 bases, with 9 bases sitting between them. CDR3 DNA (partial): TGCGCCAGCAGCTTGTCGGCGGCAAACACTGAA. Protein product: CASSLSAANTE. The full CDR3 is CASSLSAANTEAFF.

This clone was recorded at least ten times. Read sequence stops 3 residues before the CDR3 end, and the germline J gene provides the missing end. This chain joins TRBV19 and TRBJ1-5; the D gene is possibly TRBD1 (5 bases). Trimming shortened V by 3 bases and J by 7 bases, and 10 bases separated the two germline ends. Germline V lookup: CDR1 LNHDA, CDR2 SQIVND (reference sequence). The CDR3 is 13 residues long. Incomplete CDR3 DNA: TGTGCCAGTAGTATCCCAGGGATCCAGCCC. Translation: CASSIPGIQP. The full CDR3 reads CASSIPGIQPQHF.

This clone was picked up many times. The DNA ends 3 residues before the CDR3 does, and the rest of the CDR3 is filled in from the germline J gene. This chain uses TRBV20-1 with TRBJ2-6, with TRBD2 identical over 10 bases. The J segment lost 0 bases and the V segment lost 0 bases, leaving 5 bases of the junction unmatched. Per germline, CDR1 DFQATT and CDR2 SNEGSKA (reference sequence). The CDR3 runs 18 residues. The CDR3: CSARDLLAGNSGANVLTF. Incomplete CDR3 DNA: TGCAGTGCTAGAGATCTACTAGCGGGAAACTCTGGGGCCAACGTC.